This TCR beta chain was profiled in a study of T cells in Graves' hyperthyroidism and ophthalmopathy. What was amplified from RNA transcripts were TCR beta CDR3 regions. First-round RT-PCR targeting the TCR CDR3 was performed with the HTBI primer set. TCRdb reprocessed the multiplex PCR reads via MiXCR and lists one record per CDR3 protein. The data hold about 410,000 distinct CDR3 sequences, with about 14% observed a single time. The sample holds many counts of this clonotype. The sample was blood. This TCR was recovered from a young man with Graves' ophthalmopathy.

For the CDR3, the DNA is TGTGCCAGCTCCCTTTATGGACAGGCGGCTGGCTACACCTTC. Protein: CASSLYGQAAGYTF. V usage is TRBV18 and J usage is TRBJ1-2; 7 bases map to TRBD1. Germline V gene data show CDR1 as KGHSH and CDR2 as LQKENI. The CDR3 covers 14 residues. J was trimmed by 7 bases and V by 6 bases; bases with no gene match: 11.